The clone carrying this TCR beta chain was picked up a small number of times. The antigen is unknown. This record comes from a study of OX40 agonist ivuxolimab in advanced cancers. The overall study: With ivuxolimab, an agonistic anti-OX40 (CD134) antibody, patients were treated. While on treatment, patients had intravenous ivuxolimab at 0.01 to 10 mg/kg every 2 weeks. Dose-escalation cases comprised hepatocellular carcinoma, melanoma, renal cell or head and neck cancer.

Trimming pared 0 bases from V and 7 bases from J, leaving 12 bases between. This CDR3 comprises 14 residues. Germline-derived CDR1 and CDR2 are LNHDA and SQIVND (reference sequence). Sequenced by immunoSEQ multiplex PCR; TCRdb stores in-frame clones only, minus some. The data hold about 68,000 clones, with approximately 80% observed a single time. General study results and limits: CD8+ T cells showed, on average, more clonal expansion than CD4+ cells.

V gene TRBV19 combines with J gene TRBJ1-2; tentatively, D is TRBD1 (5 bases). Source: CD4+ or CD8+ T cells sorted from blood, taken in a trial of the OX40 agonist ivuxolimab. This sequence was found in an adult with an advanced solid tumor such as melanoma, head and neck, liver or kidney cancer. In DNA, the CDR3 is TGTGCCAGTAGTATAGATTTCAGGGCGCTTGGCTACACCTTC. Encoded protein: CASSIDFRALGYTF.